Below are 30 T cell receptor beta chains sequenced from a single sample in a study of T-cell reconstitution after alpha-beta-depleted transplantation in children. As it was prepared, the TCRbeta library received unique molecular identifiers. TCRdb redid the calling of the PCR reads with MiXCR, one entry per CDR3 protein. The repertoire includes fewer than 350,000 distinct CDR3 sequences, approximately 7.3% of them detected once, and about 9.1% sits in the top ten. These receptors have no known antigen. Overall study results and limits: The authors attributed T-cell counts and diversity one year after transplant mostly to newly produced T cells.

This sample comprised peripheral blood, obtained 360 days after TCRalphabeta/CD19-depleted stem cell transplant. Source of these receptors: a female patient aged 2 to 10 who had a stem cell transplant for Fanconi anemia, so the T cells may come from the graft donor.

CDR3 sequence: CASWDRAYEQYF. The CDR3 nucleotides are TGTGCCAGCTGGGACAGAGCCTACGAGCAGTACTTC. The V and J genes are TRBV6-1 and TRBJ2-7; 7 bases are a match to TRBD1. V shed 8 bases, J shed 2 bases, and the junction held 3 bases outside the gene matches. CDR3 length: 12 residues. In germline, CDR1 is MNHNS, CDR2 SASEGT.

A few counts support this clonotype. The chain recombines TRBV28 with TRBJ1-3; D gene unclear. V shed 6 bases and J shed 9 bases, with 24 bases lying between them. CDR3 size: 16 residues. The V gene's germline CDR1 is MDHEN and CDR2 SYDVKM. Here the CDR3 DNA reads TGTGCCAGCAGCATCCCTAGTGGCAACCGCTTCGGCACCATATATTTT. It translates to CASSIPSGNRFGTIYF.

In this sample, this clonotype turned up many times. The V gene is TRBV27, the J gene TRBJ1-2; 7 bases agree with TRBD1. The CDR3 extends over 13 amino acids. Trimming took 3 bases from V and 8 from J; bases not matched to a gene: 6. Germline V gene data show CDR1 as MNHEY and CDR2 as SMNVEV (reference sequence). CDR3 nucleotide sequence: TGTGCCAGCAGTTTTGGACAGGTCGGGGGCTACACCTTC. Its protein is CASSFGQVGGYTF.

This sequence joins TRBV5-4 and TRBJ1-1; D gene uncertain. With 7 bases removed from V and 4 bases from J, the gap between germline ends came to 29 bases. The CDR3 length is 18 residues. In germline, CDR1 is SGHNT, CDR2 YYREEE (reference sequence). CDR3: CASHPLRREGQLGTEAFF. The DNA for the CDR3 is TGTGCCAGCCACCCCTTAAGGAGGGAAGGCCAATTAGGCACTGAAGCTTTCTTT.

The gene calls are TRBV18 and TRBJ2-1; D is ambiguous. Per the germline V gene, CDR1 is KGHSH and CDR2 is LQKENI. Trimming shortened V by 1 base and J by 13 bases, and 11 bases separated the two germline ends. The CDR3 totals 12 residues. CDR3 region: CASSPRTGHQFF. As DNA, the CDR3 is TGTGCCAGCTCACCACGAACGGGCCATCAGTTCTTC.

This clonotype came up many times. This chain joins TRBV4-1 and TRBJ2-1; D ambiguous. The V end was cut by 4 bases, the J end by 9 bases, with 16 bases between. Germline-derived CDR1 and CDR2 are MGHRA and YSYEKL. The CDR3 totals 14 residues. CDR3 loop: CASSPTGRPIEQFF. The DNA for the CDR3 is TGCGCCAGCAGCCCGACCGGACGGCCGATTGAGCAGTTCTTC.

The chain links TRBV28 to TRBJ1-4; TRBD1 matches 9 bases. This CDR3 is 14 amino acids long. With V trimmed by 6 bases and J by 8 bases, 7 bases remained unmatched. Per the germline V gene, CDR1 is MDHEN and CDR2 is SYDVKM. The CDR3 here is CASSKDRGGEKLFF. The CDR3 DNA reads TGTGCCAGCAGCAAGGACAGGGGAGGGGAAAAACTGTTTTTT.

There are many counts of this clonotype. The rearrangement links TRBV5-4 to TRBJ1-4; 8 nucleotides match TRBD1. This CDR3 has 15 amino acids. The germline gives CDR1 SGHNT, CDR2 YYREEE (reference sequence). The junction had 4 bases not matched to a gene; V was cut back by 2 bases and J by 4 bases. The CDR3 DNA reads TGTGCCAGCAGCTTCACAGGGGGAATTAATGAAAAACTGTTTTTT. It encodes CASSFTGGINEKLFF.

This clonotype was counted at least ten times. This chain uses TRBV10-2 with TRBJ1-1; 12 nucleotides line up with TRBD1. Per the germline V gene, CDR1 is WSHSY and CDR2 is SAAADI. V lost 6 bases to trimming and J lost 6 bases; unmatched junction nucleotides: 17. CDR3 size: 18 residues. The CDR3 sequence is CASSVPGQGAGVRAEAFF. In DNA form, the CDR3 reads TGCGCCAGCAGCGTCCCGGGACAGGGGGCAGGGGTGCGCGCTGAAGCTTTCTTT.

The chain employs TRBV6-5 and TRBJ1-2; D gene uncertain. This CDR3 has 15 residues. V dropped 2 bases and J dropped 3 bases, with 13 bases sitting between them. Germline V CDR1 and CDR2: MNHEY, SVGAGI. The CDR3 nucleotides read TGTGCCAGCAGTTACCGAAGCAGCCCTTACTATGGCTACACCTTC. Its translation is CASSYRSSPYYGYTF.

Ten or more counts support this clonotype. This chain links TRBV12-3 or TRBV12-4 with TRBJ2-5; 8 bases are a match to TRBD2. CDR3 length: 17 amino acids. J gave up 4 bases and V 6 bases, and 16 bases lay outside the gene matches. The CDR3: CASSRVSSGYRGETQYF. DNA of the CDR3: TGTGCCAGCAGCCGGGTGTCTAGCGGGTATCGTGGAGAGACCCAGTACTTC.

There are many counts of this clonotype. This chain joins TRBV20-1 and TRBJ2-7; D might be TRBD1 or TRBD2, each matching 5 bases. The V gene's germline CDR1 is DFQATT and CDR2 SNEGSKA (reference sequence). The V and J ends lost 5 bases and 1 base respectively, with 15 bases between them. The CDR3 is 14 amino acids. This chain's CDR3 is CSAPFPGRSYEQYF. The DNA of the CDR3 is TGCAGTGCTCCATTTCCGGGACGGTCCTACGAGCAGTACTTC.

This clonotype was counted ten times or more. V and J are TRBV5-1 and TRBJ1-2, with D hard to call. Germline CDR1 is SGHRS and CDR2 is YFSETQ. The ends were cut back, 3 bases at V and 8 bases at J, with 17 bases in the middle. The CDR3 covers 14 residues. CDR3 DNA sequence: TGCGCCAGCAGCTCAGACGGGGTATTGGGAGGCTACACCTTC. As protein: CASSSDGVLGGYTF.

This clonotype was seen repeatedly, ten times or more. The chain has TRBV7-3 and TRBJ2-7; D remains unclear. The CDR3 extends over 9 amino acids. Trimming removed 6 bases at V and 12 bases at J, with 9 bases between. Germline V gives CDR1 SGHTA, CDR2 FQGTGA. In nucleotides, the CDR3 is TGTGCCAGCAGGGGCAGTCGGTACTTC. Its protein is CASRGSRYF.

For this clonotype: A clone one base away is much larger, so this may be a read error. V is TRBV3-1 and J is TRBJ1-2; no firm D call. The CDR3 has 15 amino acids. CDR1 is LGHDT, CDR2 YNNKEL, per germline (reference sequence). CDR3: CVSSPKRGSSSGYTF. CDR3 bases: TGTGTCAGCAGCCCGAAACGGGGTAGTAGTAGTGGCTACACCTTC.

This clonotype was counted at least ten times. This chain's CDR3 is CASSSGTSGKLFF. As DNA, the CDR3 is TGTGCCAGCAGCTCCGGGACCAGTGGAAAACTGTTTTTT. The chain couples TRBV5-5 to TRBJ1-4; tentative D call: TRBD1 (5 bases). Between the trimmed V and J ends, which lost 3 bases and 10 bases, there was a span of 13 bases. Germline CDR1 and CDR2: SGHKS and YYEKEE (reference sequence). The CDR3 runs 13 residues.

The chain is built from TRBV7-3 and TRBJ2-7; 8 bases are shared with TRBD2. The CDR3 sequence is 16 residues long. Germline loops: CDR1 SGHTA, CDR2 FQGTGA. J was trimmed by 2 bases and V by 2 bases; bases with no gene match: 8. CDR3 residues: CASSLLAGSPTYEQYF. CDR3 DNA: TGTGCCAGCAGCTTATTAGCGGGGAGCCCCACCTACGAGCAGTACTTC.

This clonotype was seen a handful of times. The V call is TRBV20-1, the J call TRBJ2-5, with D perhaps TRBD2 (6 bases). V was shortened by 3 bases and J by 2 bases, with 10 bases between the two germline ends. CDR3 length: 13 residues. Germline CDR1 DFQATT, CDR2 SNEGSKA (reference sequence). CDR3 sequence: CSASVGGQETQYF. For the CDR3, the DNA is TGCAGTGCTAGCGTTGGGGGGCAAGAGACCCAGTACTTC.

The table lists this clonotype with many counts. The chain has TRBV5-1 and TRBJ2-7; 8 bases line up with TRBD1. Losses at the gene ends were 3 bases for V and 2 bases for J; bases not matched to a gene: 4. Germline loops: CDR1 SGHRS, CDR2 YFSETQ. The CDR3 is 14 residues long. The CDR3 coding sequence is TGCGCCAGCAGCTGGATGACAGGGGCCTACGAGCAGTACTTC. It codes for CASSWMTGAYEQYF.

In this sample, this clonotype turned up many times. J is TRBJ2-3 and V is TRBV12-3 or TRBV12-4; D gene ambiguous. The CDR3 is 14 residues long. V was pared by 3 bases and J by 4 bases, with 11 bases between. In DNA, the CDR3 is TGTGCCAGCAGTTTGGACCACCACCCAGATACGCAGTATTTT. Translation: CASSLDHHPDTQYF.

CDR3 protein: CASSSTRGRRSGVGAFF. CDR3 sequence (DNA): TGTGCCAGCAGTTCCACCCGAGGACGGCGCAGTGGGGTAGGAGCTTTCTTT. V gene TRBV28 combines with J gene TRBJ1-1; D ambiguous. The CDR3 sequence is 17 residues long. V was shortened by 4 bases and J by 10 bases, with 28 bases between the two germline ends. Germline CDR1 reads MDHEN; CDR2 reads SYDVKM. Full variable domain (missing parts from reference TRBV28 and TRBJ1-1): DVKVTQSSRYLVKRTGEKVFLECVQDMDHENMFWYRQDPGLGLRLIYFSYDVKMKEKGDIPEGYSVSREKKERFSLILESASTNQTSMYLCASSSTRGRRSGVGAFFGQGTRLTVV.

This clonotype showed up many times. The rearrangement joins TRBV11-2 to TRBJ2-7; D is ambiguous. Germline assignment: CDR1 SGHAT and CDR2 FQNNGV. Trimming removed 6 bases at V and 3 bases at J, with 9 bases between. This CDR3 comprises 12 residues. CDR3 DNA: TGTGCCAGCAGACCCGTAGGCTACGAGCAGTACTTC. Its translation: CASRPVGYEQYF. Variable domain in full (rest from reference TRBV11-2 and TRBJ2-7): EAGVAQSPRYKIIEKRQSVAFWCNPISGHATLYWYQQILGQGPKLLIQFQNNGVVDDSQLPKDRFSAERLKGVDSTLKIQPAKLEDSAVYLCASRPVGYEQYFGPGTRLTVT.

This clonotype was detected ten times or more. This sequence joins TRBV9 and TRBJ2-7, with no clear D. The CDR3 covers 13 residues. CDR1 and CDR2 (germline): SGDLS, YYNGEE. V was shortened by 0 bases and J by 3 bases, with 7 bases between the two germline ends. The CDR3, as DNA: TGTGCCAGCAGCGTAGAATCAAACTACGAGCAGTACTTC. Residues: CASSVESNYEQYF.

This clonotype was seen more than once but under ten times. V usage is TRBV6-1 and J usage is TRBJ1-5, with TRBD1 as a possible D gene (5 bases). The germline V gene has CDR1 MNHNS and CDR2 SASEGT. Trimming cost V 5 bases and J 6 bases, with 17 bases left between them. The CDR3 totals 15 residues. CDR3 amino acids: CASSRTPHGGQPQHF. Here the CDR3 DNA reads TGTGCCAGCAGTCGAACTCCCCACGGGGGTCAGCCCCAGCATTTT.

This chain uses TRBV9 with TRBJ2-1; D gene uncertain. Trimming removed 0 bases at V and 7 bases at J, with 8 bases between. The CDR3 sequence is 13 residues long. Germline V CDR1 and CDR2: SGDLS, YYNGEE. The CDR3 loop reads CASSVVEHNEQFF. As DNA, the CDR3 is TGTGCCAGCAGCGTAGTGGAACATAATGAGCAGTTCTTC.

This clonotype was detected ten times or more. The V and J genes are TRBV2 and TRBJ2-2; 12 bases agree with TRBD2. CDR3 length: 16 residues. Per germline, CDR1 SNHLY and CDR2 FYNNEI. V lost 4 bases, J lost 4 bases, and 4 bases stayed unmatched. The CDR3 protein is CASSGLAGGVTGELFF. In DNA, the CDR3 is TGTGCCAGCAGTGGTCTAGCGGGAGGGGTCACCGGGGAGCTGTTTTTT.

This clonotype was recorded a few times. The chain joins TRBV2 to TRBJ1-5; TRBD1 aligns across 10 bases. The trim removed 3 bases at V and 0 bases at J, leaving 8 bases unmatched. Germline-derived CDR1 and CDR2 are SNHLY and FYNNEI. The CDR3 has 18 residues. The CDR3 DNA follows: TGTGCCAGCAGTGACTGGGGACAGGGGAATTATAGCAATCAGCCCCAGCATTTT. It yields the protein CASSDWGQGNYSNQPQHF.

This clonotype was observed at least ten times. V is TRBV20-1 and J is TRBJ1-1; 8 positions agree with TRBD1. The CDR3 sequence is 10 residues long. In germline, CDR1 is DFQATT, CDR2 SNEGSKA (reference sequence). J lost 11 bases, V lost 4 bases, and 3 bases had no gene match. CDR3 amino acids: CSATTGVAFF. CDR3 coding DNA: TGCAGTGCTACGACAGGGGTTGCTTTCTTT.

The rearrangement uses TRBV20-1 and TRBJ1-6; a possible D gene is TRBD1 (5 bases). The CDR3 runs to 13 residues. Germline lookup yields CDR1 DFQATT and CDR2 SNEGSKA (reference sequence). The V gene lost 5 bases and the J gene lost 6 bases, with 11 bases spanning the gap. CDR3 DNA sequence: TGCAGTGCTGCGGGACCGCTTAATTCACCCCTCCACTTT. Protein sequence: CSAAGPLNSPLHF.

Only a few counts were recorded for this clonotype. The chain uses TRBV28 and TRBJ2-2; D is uncertain. CDR3 length: 15 residues. The V and J ends lost 4 bases and 1 base respectively, with 10 bases between them. Germline V gene data show CDR1 as MDHEN and CDR2 as SYDVKM. The CDR3 protein is CASSWLGQNTGELFF. CDR3 nucleotide sequence: TGTGCCAGCAGTTGGCTCGGGCAGAACACCGGGGAGCTGTTTTTT.